The source of this T cell receptor (beta chain) is a study of monozygotic twins with inflammatory bowel disease. Template switching was used to attach UMIs, which incorporated a 6-nucleotide sample barcode. Two nested PCRs, of roughly 15 and 9 cycles, processed TCRalpha and TCRbeta cDNA. TCRdb reprocessed the 5' RACE reads, keeping one entry per CDR3 protein, no DNA. The sample's table shows some 210,000 distinct CDR3 sequences. No T cells were sorted before total RNA was taken from whole blood. This CDR3 spans 16 amino acids. Germline CDR1 is KGHSH and CDR2 is LQKENI. This TCR was recovered from a human donor with ulcerative colitis or Crohn's disease, or a healthy co-twin of an affected twin (not recorded which). The sequencing input was blood. This chain connects TRBV18 to TRBJ1-1; TCRdb's D call of TRBD1 is untestable without DNA. Here the CDR3 reads CASSPVSNKGATEAFF.